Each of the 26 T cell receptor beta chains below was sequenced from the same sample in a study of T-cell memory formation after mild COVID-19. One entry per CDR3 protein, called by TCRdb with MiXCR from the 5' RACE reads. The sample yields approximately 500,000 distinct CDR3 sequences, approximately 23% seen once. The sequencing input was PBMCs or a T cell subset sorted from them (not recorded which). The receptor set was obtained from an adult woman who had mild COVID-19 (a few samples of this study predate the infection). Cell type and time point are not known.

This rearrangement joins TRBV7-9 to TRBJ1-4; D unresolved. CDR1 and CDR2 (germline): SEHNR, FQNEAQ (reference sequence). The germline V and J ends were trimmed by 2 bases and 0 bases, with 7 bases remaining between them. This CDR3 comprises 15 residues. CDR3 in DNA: TGTGCCAGCAGCTTAATCACGACAACTAATGAAAAACTGTTTTTT. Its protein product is CASSLITTTNEKLFF. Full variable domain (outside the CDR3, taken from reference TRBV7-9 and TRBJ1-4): DTGVSQNPRHKITKRGQNVTFRCDPISEHNRLYWYRQTLGQGPEFLTYFQNEAQLEKSRLLSDRFSAERPKGSFSTLEIQRTEQGDSAMYLCASSLITTTNEKLFFGSGTQLSVL.

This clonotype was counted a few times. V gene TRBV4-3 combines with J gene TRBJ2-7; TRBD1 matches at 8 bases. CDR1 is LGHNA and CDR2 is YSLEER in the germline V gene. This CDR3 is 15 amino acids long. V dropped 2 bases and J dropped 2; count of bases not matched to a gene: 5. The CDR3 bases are TGCGCCAGCAGCCAATCGGGACAGGTCACCTACGAGCAGTACTTC. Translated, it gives CASSQSGQVTYEQYF.

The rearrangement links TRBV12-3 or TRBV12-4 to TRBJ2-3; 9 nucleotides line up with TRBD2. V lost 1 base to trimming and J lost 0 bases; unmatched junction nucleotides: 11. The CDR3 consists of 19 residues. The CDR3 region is CASSLVRLAGSTSTDTQYF. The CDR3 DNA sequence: TGTGCCAGCAGTTTAGTACGGCTAGCGGGGAGTACTAGCACAGATACGCAGTATTTT.

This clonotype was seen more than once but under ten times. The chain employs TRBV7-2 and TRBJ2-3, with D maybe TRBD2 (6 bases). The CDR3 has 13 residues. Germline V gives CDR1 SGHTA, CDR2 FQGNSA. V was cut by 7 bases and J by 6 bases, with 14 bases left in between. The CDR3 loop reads CASKWGGADTQYF. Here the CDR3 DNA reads TGTGCCAGCAAATGGGGAGGAGCGGATACGCAGTATTTT. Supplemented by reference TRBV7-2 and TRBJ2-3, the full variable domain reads GAGVSQSPSNKVTEKGKDVELRCDPISGHTALYWYRQSLGQGLEFLIYFQGNSAPDKSGLPSDRFSAERTGGSVSTLTIQRTQQEDSAVYLCASKWGGADTQYFGPGTRLTVL.

The CDR3, as DNA: TGCGCCAGCGCCCAACAGCCTGGCAGGGCCATATATTTT. Protein: CASAQQPGRAIYF. V gene TRBV5-1 combines with J gene TRBJ1-3, with a tentative D call TRBD1 (5 bases). This CDR3 region has 13 residues. V shed 7 bases and J shed 11 bases, with 19 bases lying between them. Germline CDR1 and CDR2: SGHRS and YFSETQ.

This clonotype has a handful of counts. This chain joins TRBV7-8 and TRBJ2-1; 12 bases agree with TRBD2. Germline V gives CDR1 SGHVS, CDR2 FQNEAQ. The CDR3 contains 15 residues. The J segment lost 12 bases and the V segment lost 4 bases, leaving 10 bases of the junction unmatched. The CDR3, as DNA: TGTGCCAGCAGCTCCGCTAGCGGGGGGGCCTCTGTGCAGTTCTTC. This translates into CASSSASGGASVQFF.

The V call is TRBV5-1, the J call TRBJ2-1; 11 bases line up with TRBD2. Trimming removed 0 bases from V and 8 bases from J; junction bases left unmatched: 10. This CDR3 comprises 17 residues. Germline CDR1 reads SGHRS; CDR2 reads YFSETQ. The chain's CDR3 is CASSLGLAGGPGHEQFF. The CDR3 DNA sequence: TGCGCCAGCAGCTTGGGGCTAGCGGGAGGCCCAGGCCATGAGCAGTTCTTC. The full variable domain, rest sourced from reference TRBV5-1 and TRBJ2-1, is KAGVTQTPRYLIKTRGQQVTLSCSPISGHRSVSWYQQTPGQGLQFLFEYFSETQRNKGNFPGRFSGRQFSNSRSEMNVSTLELGDSALYLCASSLGLAGGPGHEQFFGPGTRLTVL.

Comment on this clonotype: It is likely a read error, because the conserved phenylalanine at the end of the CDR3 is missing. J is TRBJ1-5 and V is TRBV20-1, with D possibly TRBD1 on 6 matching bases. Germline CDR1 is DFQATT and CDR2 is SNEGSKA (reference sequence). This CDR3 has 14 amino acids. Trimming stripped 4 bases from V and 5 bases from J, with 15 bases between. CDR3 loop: CSAKAAGVDQPQHC. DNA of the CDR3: TGCAGTGCTAAAGCAGCAGGGGTGGATCAGCCCCAGCATTGT.

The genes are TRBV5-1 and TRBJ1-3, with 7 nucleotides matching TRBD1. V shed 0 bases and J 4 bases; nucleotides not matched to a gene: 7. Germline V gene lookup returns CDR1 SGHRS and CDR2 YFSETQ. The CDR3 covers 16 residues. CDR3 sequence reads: CASSLETTGTGNTIYF. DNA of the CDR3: TGCGCCAGCAGCTTGGAGACGACAGGGACAGGAAACACCATATATTTT.

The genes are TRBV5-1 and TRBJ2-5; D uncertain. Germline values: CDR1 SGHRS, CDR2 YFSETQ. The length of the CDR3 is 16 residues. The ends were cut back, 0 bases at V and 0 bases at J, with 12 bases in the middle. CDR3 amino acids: CASSLGLNHYQETQYF. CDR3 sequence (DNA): TGCGCCAGCAGCTTGGGGTTGAACCATTACCAAGAGACCCAGTACTTC.

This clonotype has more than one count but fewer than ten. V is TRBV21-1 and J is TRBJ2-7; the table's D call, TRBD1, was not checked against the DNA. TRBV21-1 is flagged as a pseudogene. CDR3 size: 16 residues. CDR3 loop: CASSRRHSGISYEQYF. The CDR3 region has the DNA TGTGCCAGCAGCCGCAGACATTCAGGGATTTCCTACGAGCAGTACTTC.

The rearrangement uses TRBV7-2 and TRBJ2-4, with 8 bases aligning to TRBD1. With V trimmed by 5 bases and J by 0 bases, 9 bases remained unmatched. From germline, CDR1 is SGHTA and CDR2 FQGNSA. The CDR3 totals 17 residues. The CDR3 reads CASSPLGQDLAKNIQYF. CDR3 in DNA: TGTGCCAGCAGCCCCTTGGGACAGGACTTAGCCAAAAACATTCAGTACTTC.

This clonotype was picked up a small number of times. The CDR3 is CATSDFLRADTQYF. Written as DNA, the CDR3 is TGTGCCACCAGTGATTTTTTACGGGCAGATACGCAGTATTTT. The V call is TRBV24-1, the J call TRBJ2-3; no clear D gene. V shed 1 base and J shed 4 bases, with 8 bases lying between them. The CDR3 covers 14 residues. Germline V gene data show CDR1 as KGHDR and CDR2 as SFDVKD.

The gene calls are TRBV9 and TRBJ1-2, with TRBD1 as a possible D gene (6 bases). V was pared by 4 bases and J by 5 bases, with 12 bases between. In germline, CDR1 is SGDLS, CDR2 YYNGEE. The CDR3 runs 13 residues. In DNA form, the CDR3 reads TGTGCCAGCAGCACTACAGGGTTGTATGGCTACACCTTC. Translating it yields CASSTTGLYGYTF.

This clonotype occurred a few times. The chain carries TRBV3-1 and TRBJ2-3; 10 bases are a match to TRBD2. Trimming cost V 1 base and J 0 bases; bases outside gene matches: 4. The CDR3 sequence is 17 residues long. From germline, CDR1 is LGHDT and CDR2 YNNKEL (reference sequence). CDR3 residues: CASSQAGLAASTDTQYF. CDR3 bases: TGTGCCAGCAGCCAAGCCGGACTAGCGGCTAGCACAGATACGCAGTATTTT.

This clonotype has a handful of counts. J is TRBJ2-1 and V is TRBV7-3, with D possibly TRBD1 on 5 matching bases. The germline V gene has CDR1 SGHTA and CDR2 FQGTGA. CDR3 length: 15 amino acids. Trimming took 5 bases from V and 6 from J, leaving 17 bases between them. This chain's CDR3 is CASSTGHYLGNEQFF. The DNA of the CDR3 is TGTGCCAGCAGCACCGGACATTACCTGGGCAATGAGCAGTTCTTC.

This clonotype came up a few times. The CDR3 coding sequence is TGCGCCAGCAGCTATGGGACAGGGGCTAGGGAGACCCAGTACTTC. Protein sequence: CASSYGTGARETQYF. The J gene is TRBJ2-5, the V gene TRBV5-1; the match to TRBD1 covers 10 bases. V was clipped by 3 bases and J by 5 bases; unmatched bases: 7. The CDR3 is 15 residues long. The germline V gene encodes CDR1 SGHRS and CDR2 YFSETQ.

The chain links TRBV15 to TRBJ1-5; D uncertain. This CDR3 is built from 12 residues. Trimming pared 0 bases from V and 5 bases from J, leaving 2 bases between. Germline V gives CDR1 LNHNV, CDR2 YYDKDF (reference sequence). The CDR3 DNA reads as TGTGCCACCAGCAGAGATGATCAGCCCCAGCATTTT. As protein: CATSRDDQPQHF. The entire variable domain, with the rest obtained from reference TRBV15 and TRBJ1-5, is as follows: DAMVIQNPRYQVTQFGKPVTLSCSQTLNHNVMYWYQQKSSQAPKLLFHYYDKDFNNEADTPDNFQSRRPNTSFCFLDIRSPGLGDTAMYLCATSRDDQPQHFGDGTRLSIL.

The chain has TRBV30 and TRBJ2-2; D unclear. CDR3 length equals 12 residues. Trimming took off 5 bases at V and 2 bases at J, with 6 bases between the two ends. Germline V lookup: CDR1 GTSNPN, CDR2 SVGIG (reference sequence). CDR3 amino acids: CAWWDNTGELFF. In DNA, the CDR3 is TGTGCCTGGTGGGATAACACCGGGGAGCTGTTTTTT.

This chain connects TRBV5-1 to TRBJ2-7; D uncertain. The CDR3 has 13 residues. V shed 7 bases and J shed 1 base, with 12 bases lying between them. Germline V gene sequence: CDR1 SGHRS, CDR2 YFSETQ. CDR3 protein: CASPPRSSYEQYF. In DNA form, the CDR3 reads TGCGCCAGCCCTCCGAGGAGTTCCTACGAGCAGTACTTC.

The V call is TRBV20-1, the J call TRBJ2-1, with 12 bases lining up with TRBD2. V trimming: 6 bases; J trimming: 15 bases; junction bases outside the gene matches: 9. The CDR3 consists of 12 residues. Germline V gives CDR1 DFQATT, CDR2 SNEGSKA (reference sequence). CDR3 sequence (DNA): TGCAGTGCCTCGGCCCTAGCGGGAGGGGGGTTCTTC. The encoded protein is CSASALAGGGFF.

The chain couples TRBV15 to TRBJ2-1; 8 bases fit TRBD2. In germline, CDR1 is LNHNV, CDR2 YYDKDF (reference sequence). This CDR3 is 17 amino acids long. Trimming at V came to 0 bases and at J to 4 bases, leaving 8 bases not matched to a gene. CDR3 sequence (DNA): TGTGCCACCAGCAGAGATGGTCCAGCGGGGGCTTACAATGAGCAGTTCTTC. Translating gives CATSRDGPAGAYNEQFF.

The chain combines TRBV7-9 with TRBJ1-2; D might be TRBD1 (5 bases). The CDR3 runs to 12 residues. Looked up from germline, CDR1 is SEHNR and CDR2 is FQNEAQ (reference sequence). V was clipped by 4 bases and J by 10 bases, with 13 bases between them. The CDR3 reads CASSWDPEAYTF. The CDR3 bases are TGTGCCAGCAGCTGGGACCCCGAAGCCTACACCTTC.

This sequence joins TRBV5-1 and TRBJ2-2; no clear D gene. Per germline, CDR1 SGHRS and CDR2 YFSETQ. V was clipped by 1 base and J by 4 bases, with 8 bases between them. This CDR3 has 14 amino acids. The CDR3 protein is CASSLSGPTGELFF. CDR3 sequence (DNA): TGCGCCAGCAGCTTGAGTGGCCCCACCGGGGAGCTGTTTTTT.

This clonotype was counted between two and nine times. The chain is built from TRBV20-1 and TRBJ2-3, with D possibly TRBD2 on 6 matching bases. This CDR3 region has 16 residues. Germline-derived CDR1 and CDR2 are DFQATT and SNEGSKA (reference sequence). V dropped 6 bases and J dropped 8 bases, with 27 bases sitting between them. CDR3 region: CSAPRQGASAMATQYF. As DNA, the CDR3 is TGCAGTGCCCCACGGCAGGGAGCTAGCGCCATGGCTACGCAGTATTTT.

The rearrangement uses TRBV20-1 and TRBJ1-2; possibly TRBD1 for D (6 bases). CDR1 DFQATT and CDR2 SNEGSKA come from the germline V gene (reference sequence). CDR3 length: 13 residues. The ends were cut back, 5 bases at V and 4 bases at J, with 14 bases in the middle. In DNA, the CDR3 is TGCAGTGCTTTTGACGGGGGCCGCTATGGCTACACCTTC. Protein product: CSAFDGGRYGYTF.